This TCR beta chain was recovered during a study of CD8 T cells in ankylosing spondylitis. Study-level points and caveats: Among TCR beta sequences, a motif of about 8 highly homologous variants appeared characteristic of ankylosing spondylitis blood. The authors reported significant enrichment of disease-linked clones in matched ankylosing spondylitis synovial fluid.

Notes on this clonotype: Its antigen is as yet unknown.

The CDR3 length is 14 residues. J was trimmed by 10 bases and V by 5 bases; bases with no gene match: 12. Germline V gene sequence: CDR1 SEHNR, CDR2 FQNEAQ (reference sequence). TCRdb passed the 5' RACE reads through MiXCR, listing each CDR3 protein once. The profile shows 220,000 or so distinct CDR3 sequences, approximately 20% of them singletons. Input material: blood, either unsorted or a sorted T cell fraction (not recorded which). The chain is built from TRBV7-9 and TRBJ1-1; 8 nucleotides line up with TRBD1. The TCR sequence derives from a male donor with ankylosing spondylitis. The CDR3 DNA reads TGTGCCAGCAGCCCCCGACAGGGGCCGGCTGCAGCTTTCTTT. This gives the protein CASSPRQGPAAAFF.